Described below is a single T cell receptor beta chain sequence and its context. Looked up from germline, CDR1 is LGHNA and CDR2 is YSLEER. The CDR3 has 16 amino acids. V lost 0 bases, J lost 4 bases, and 4 bases stayed unmatched. cDNA molecules carried unique molecular identifiers, and template switching added a universal primer site. One entry per CDR3 protein, called by TCRdb with MiXCR from the 5' RACE reads. The repertoire holds 500,000 or so distinct CDR3 sequences, with about 20% as singletons. These data originate in a study of identical twins. The same data also contributed to another study, on T cells expressing NK-cell markers.

The rearrangement links TRBV4-3 to TRBJ2-5; 11 bases match TRBD2. Sample: CD4+ T cells sorted from blood. The source of this sequence is a woman between 18 and 30 years old in good health. The CDR3 nucleotides read TGCGCCAGCAGCCAAGATCTTACTAGCGGGAGAGAGACCCAGTACTTC. It is translated as CASSQDLTSGRETQYF.